Each of the 4 T cell receptor beta chains below was sequenced from the same sample in a study of CXCR3-negative and CXCR3-positive naive CD8 T cells. The libraries of TRB cDNA were prepared using 5' RACE with UMI labels. TCRdb re-called the 5' RACE reads; one entry per CDR3 protein, DNA not given. The sample includes 100,000 to 150,000 distinct CDR3 sequences. Sequencing was performed on naive CXCR3- CD8+ T cells from blood. Subset given: CD45RO-CCR7+CD27+CD95- naive CD8+ T cells lacking CXCR3 (TNR3-). These receptors were taken from a human donor in good health. Some clones in this sample may be carry-over from other donors' samples.

This chain joins TRBV5-1 and TRBJ1-1; checking the TCRdb D call of TRBD1 is not possible without DNA. This CDR3 has 17 amino acids. Germline CDR1 and CDR2: SGHRS and YFSETQ. The CDR3 region is CASSLGWPGPGNTEAFF.

CDR3: CASSESSTGGHEQFF. The chain couples TRBV5-1 to TRBJ2-1; TCRdb outputs TRBD1, but without DNA this stays unchecked. This CDR3 spans 15 amino acids. CDR1 and CDR2 from the germline V gene are SGHRS and YFSETQ.

The rearrangement uses TRBV29-1 and TRBJ2-7; TCRdb calls TRBD1, which cannot be checked without DNA. This CDR3 has 13 amino acids. Germline V gene sequence: CDR1 SQVTM, CDR2 ANQGSEA. The chain's CDR3 is CSVGQGGPYEQYF.

The V call is TRBV9, the J call TRBJ2-2. The CDR3 length is 14 residues. Germline-derived CDR1 and CDR2 are SGDLS and YYNGEE. CDR3 in amino acids: CASSAAGDTGELFF.